One and the same sample provided the 6 T cell receptor beta chains below, sequenced in a study of Ad26.COV2.S vaccination and SARS-CoV-2 variants. TCRdb's copy holds only in-frame clones and misses some; the assay was immunoSEQ multiplex PCR. Among around 370,000 clones listed, roughly nine tenths were seen once. This material consisted of peripheral blood, taken after recovery from COVID-19. The receptors here all came from a human donor who had recovered from COVID-19.

This chain uses TRBV5-6 with TRBJ2-1; a possible D gene is TRBD2 (6 bases). CDR3 length: 16 residues. CDR1 and CDR2 from the germline V gene are SGHDT and YYEEEE. Trimming removed 3 bases from V and 4 bases from J, with 17 bases in between. CDR3 protein: CASSSLAPGSYNEQFF. In DNA form, the CDR3 reads TGTGCCAGCAGCTCACTAGCCCCCGGGTCGTACAATGAGCAGTTCTTC.

The rearrangement uses TRBV5-4 and TRBJ1-1; D is undetermined. This CDR3 has 14 amino acids. V was trimmed by 0 bases and J by 2 bases, leaving 8 bases between them. The germline gives CDR1 SGHNT, CDR2 YYREEE (reference sequence). CDR3 residues: CASSLGTDNTEAFF. The CDR3 DNA reads as TGTGCCAGCAGCTTGGGGACTGACAACACTGAAGCTTTCTTT.

The chain recombines TRBV5-1 with TRBJ2-3; 10 nucleotides align to TRBD2. CDR1 is SGHRS and CDR2 is YFSETQ in the germline V gene. V dropped 2 bases and J dropped 0; count of bases not matched to a gene: 3. The CDR3 has 16 amino acids. CDR3 coding DNA: TGCGCCAGCAGCTTTACACTAGCGGGGAGCACAGATACGCAGTATTTT. Translated: CASSFTLAGSTDTQYF.

This clone was counted only a few times. The J gene is TRBJ1-2, the V gene TRBV5-1; 7 bases fit TRBD1. Looked up from germline, CDR1 is SGHRS and CDR2 is YFSETQ. Trimming took 0 bases from V and 3 from J; bases not matched to a gene: 2. This CDR3 contains 14 residues. Written as DNA, the CDR3 is TGCGCCAGCAGCTTGGCCGGGACAGACTATGGCTACACCTTC. It specifies CASSLAGTDYGYTF. The variable domain in full, with the rest retrieved from reference TRBV5-1 and TRBJ1-2, is KAGVTQTPRYLIKTRGQQVTLSCSPISGHRSVSWYQQTPGQGLQFLFEYFSETQRNKGNFPGRFSGRQFSNSRSEMNVSTLELGDSALYLCASSLAGTDYGYTFGSGTRLTVV.

This clone has just a few counts. The chain joins TRBV6-2 or TRBV6-3 to TRBJ1-4, with D hard to call. This CDR3 comprises 12 residues. CDR1 is MNHEY and CDR2 is SVGEGT in the germline V gene. V was pared by 5 bases and J by 8 bases, with 9 bases between. The CDR3 DNA reads TGTGCCAGCAGTGACACCCACGAAAAACTGTTTTTT. Translating it yields CASSDTHEKLFF.

V and J are TRBV3-1 (or the pseudogene TRBV3-2) and TRBJ1-4; D unclear. This CDR3 has 14 residues. Looked up from germline, CDR1 is LGHDT and CDR2 is YNNKEL (reference sequence). The V gene lost 0 bases and the J gene lost 3 bases, with 5 bases spanning the gap. Here the CDR3 DNA reads TGTGCCAGCAGCCAAGATTTATCTAATGAAAAACTGTTTTTT. Translating it yields CASSQDLSNEKLFF.